Many counts were recorded for the clone carrying this T cell receptor beta chain. Antigen unknown. Unique molecular identifiers were built into the TCRbeta library. TCRdb redid the calling of the PCR reads with MiXCR, one entry per CDR3 protein. The sample holds about 260,000 distinct CDR3 sequences, 7.5% to 9.5% seen once. These data originate in a study of T-cell reconstitution after alpha-beta-depleted transplantation in children. V shed 3 bases and J shed 4 bases, with 6 bases lying between them. The CDR3 consists of 12 residues. Germline V gives CDR1 MDHEN, CDR2 SYDVKM. General observations from the study: One year post-transplant, T-cell counts and diversity were largely derived from T cells produced anew. Approximately two months post-transplant, alpha-beta T cells reportedly originated from several hundred expanded graft clones.

This receptor was identified in a male patient younger than 18 who had a stem cell transplant for acute lymphoblastic leukemia, so the T cells may come from the graft donor. This chain connects TRBV28 to TRBJ2-5; D unclear. The input for sequencing was PBMCs, mostly from graft donor cells, taken 180 days after TCRalphabeta/CD19-depleted stem cell transplant. The CDR3 nucleotides are TGTGCCAGCAGTTTCGACTTAGAGACCCAGTACTTC. It specifies CASSFDLETQYF.